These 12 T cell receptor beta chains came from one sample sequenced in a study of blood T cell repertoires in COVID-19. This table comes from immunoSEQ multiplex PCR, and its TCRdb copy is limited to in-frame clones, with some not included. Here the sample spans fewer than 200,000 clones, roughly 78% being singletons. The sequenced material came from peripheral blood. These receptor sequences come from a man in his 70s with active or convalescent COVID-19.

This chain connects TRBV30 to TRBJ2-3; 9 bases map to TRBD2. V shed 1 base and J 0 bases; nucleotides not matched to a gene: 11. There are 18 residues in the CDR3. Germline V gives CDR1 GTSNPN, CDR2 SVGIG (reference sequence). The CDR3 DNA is TGTGCCTGGAGTGGGGGAGCGGGGGGTTACTCTAGCACAGATACGCAGTATTTT. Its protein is CAWSGGAGGYSSTDTQYF.

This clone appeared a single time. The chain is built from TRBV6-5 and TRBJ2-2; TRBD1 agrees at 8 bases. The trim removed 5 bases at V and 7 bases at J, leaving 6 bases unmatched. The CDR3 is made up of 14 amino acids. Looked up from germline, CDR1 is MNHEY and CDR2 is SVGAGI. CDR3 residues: CASSPTGGHGELFF. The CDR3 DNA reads TGTGCCAGCAGTCCTACAGGGGGACACGGGGAGCTGTTTTTT.

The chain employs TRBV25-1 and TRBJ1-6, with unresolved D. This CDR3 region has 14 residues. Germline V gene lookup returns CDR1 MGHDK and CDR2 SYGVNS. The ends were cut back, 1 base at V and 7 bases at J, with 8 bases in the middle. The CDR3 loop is CASSESGYNSPLHF. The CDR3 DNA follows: TGTGCCAGCAGTGAATCCGGGTACAATTCACCCCTCCACTTT.

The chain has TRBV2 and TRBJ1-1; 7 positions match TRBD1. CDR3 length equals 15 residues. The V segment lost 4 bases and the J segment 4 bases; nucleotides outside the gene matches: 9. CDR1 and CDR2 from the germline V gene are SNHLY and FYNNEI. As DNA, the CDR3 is TGTGCCAGCAGTGTGGAGGGGGCAGGCTTCACTGAAGCTTTCTTT. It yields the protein CASSVEGAGFTEAFF.

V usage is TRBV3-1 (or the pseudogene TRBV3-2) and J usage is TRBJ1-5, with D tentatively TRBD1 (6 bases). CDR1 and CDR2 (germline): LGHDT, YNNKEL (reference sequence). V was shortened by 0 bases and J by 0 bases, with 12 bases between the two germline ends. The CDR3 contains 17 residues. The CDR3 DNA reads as TGTGCCAGCAGCCAAGAAGACAGGCCGGATAGCAATCAGCCCCAGCATTTT. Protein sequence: CASSQEDRPDSNQPQHF.

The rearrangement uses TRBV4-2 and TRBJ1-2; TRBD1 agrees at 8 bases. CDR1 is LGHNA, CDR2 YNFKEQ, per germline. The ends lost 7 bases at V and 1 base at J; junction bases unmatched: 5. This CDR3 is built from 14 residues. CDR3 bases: TGTGCCAGCAACCGGGACAGGCTTAACTATGGCTACACCTTC. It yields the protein CASNRDRLNYGYTF.

The CDR3 sequence is CASSEVSRNTEAFF. CDR3 DNA sequence: TGTGCCAGCAGTGAAGTGAGTCGGAACACTGAAGCTTTCTTT. The V and J genes are TRBV2 and TRBJ1-1; D is uncertain. Deletions cut 1 base from V and 1 base from J, with 7 bases between. Germline V gene sequence: CDR1 SNHLY, CDR2 FYNNEI. This CDR3 contains 14 residues.

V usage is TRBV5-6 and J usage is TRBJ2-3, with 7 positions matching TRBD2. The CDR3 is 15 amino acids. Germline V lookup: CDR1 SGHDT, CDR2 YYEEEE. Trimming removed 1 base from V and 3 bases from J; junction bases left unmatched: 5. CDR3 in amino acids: CASSLFRRETDTQYF. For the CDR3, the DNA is TGTGCCAGCAGCTTGTTTCGGCGGGAGACAGATACGCAGTATTTT.

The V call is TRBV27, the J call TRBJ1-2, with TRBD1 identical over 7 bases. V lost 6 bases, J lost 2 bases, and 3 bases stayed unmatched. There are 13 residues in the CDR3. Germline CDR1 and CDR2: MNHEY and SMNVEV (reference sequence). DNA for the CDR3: TGTGCCAGCAGGGACAGGACCAACTATGGCTACACCTTC. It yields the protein CASRDRTNYGYTF.

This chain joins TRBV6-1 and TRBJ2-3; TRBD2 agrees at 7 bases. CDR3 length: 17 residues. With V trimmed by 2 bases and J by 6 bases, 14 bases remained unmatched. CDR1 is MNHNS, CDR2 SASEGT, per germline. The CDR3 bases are TGTGCCAGCAGTGAATGGGCAGGGCGGGAGAGGGTGGATACGCAGTATTTT. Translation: CASSEWAGRERVDTQYF.

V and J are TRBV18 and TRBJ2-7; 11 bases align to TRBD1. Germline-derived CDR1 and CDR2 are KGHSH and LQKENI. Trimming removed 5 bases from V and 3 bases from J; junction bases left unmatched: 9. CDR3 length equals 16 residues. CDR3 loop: CASSFTGTGGNYEQYF. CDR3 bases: TGTGCCAGCTCATTCACCGGGACAGGGGGGAACTACGAGCAGTACTTC. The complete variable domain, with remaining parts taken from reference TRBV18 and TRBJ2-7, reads NAGVMQNPRHLVRRRGQEARLRCSPMKGHSHVYWYRQLPEEGLKFMVYLQKENIIDESGMPKERFSAEFPKEGPSILRIQQVVRGDSAAYFCASSFTGTGGNYEQYFGPGTRLTVT.

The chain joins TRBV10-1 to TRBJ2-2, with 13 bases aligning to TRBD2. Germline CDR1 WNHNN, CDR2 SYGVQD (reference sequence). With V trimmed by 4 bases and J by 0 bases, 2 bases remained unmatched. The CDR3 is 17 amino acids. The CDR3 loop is CASSGLAGGSNTGELFF. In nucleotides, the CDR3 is TGCGCCAGCAGTGGACTAGCGGGGGGATCGAACACCGGGGAGCTGTTTTTT.